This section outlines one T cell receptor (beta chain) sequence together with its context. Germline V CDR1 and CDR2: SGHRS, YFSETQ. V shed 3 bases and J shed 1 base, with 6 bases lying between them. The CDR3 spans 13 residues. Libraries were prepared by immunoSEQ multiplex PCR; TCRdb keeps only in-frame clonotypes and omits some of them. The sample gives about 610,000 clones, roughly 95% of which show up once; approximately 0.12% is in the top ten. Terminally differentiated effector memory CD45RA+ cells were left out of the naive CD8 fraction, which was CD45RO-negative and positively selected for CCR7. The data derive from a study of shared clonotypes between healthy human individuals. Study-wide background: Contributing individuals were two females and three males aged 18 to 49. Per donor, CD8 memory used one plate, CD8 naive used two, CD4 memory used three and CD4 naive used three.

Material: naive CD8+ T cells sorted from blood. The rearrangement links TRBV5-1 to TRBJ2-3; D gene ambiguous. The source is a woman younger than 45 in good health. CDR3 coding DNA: TGCGCCAGCAGCTCCTCGGGCACAGATACGCAGTATTTT. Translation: CASSSSGTDTQYF.